Given below is one T cell receptor (beta chain) in context. The deep-level immunoSEQ assay was used. In the authors' workflow: Filtering differed for immunoSEQ, which gave only junction sequences without quality scores. The assay was immunoSEQ multiplex PCR, and TCRdb's table has in-frame clones only and misses some. Clone size and the V and J calls come from that table; the DNA yielded D and trimming. The table includes fewer than 1.8 million clones, approximately 98.5% detected once. CD45RA-negative memory and CD45RA+ naive subsets were split from the CD4+ cells. This sample is part of a study of shared clonotypes between healthy human individuals. The CDR3 runs 9 residues. CDR1 and CDR2 (germline): SGHDT, YYEEEE. V was pared by 6 bases and J by 8 bases, with 3 bases between.

The TCR comes from a man younger than 45 in good health. The chain recombines TRBV5-6 with TRBJ1-3; D unresolved. The sample comprised naive CD4+ T cells sorted from blood. Subset in this sample: CD45RA+ positively selected. This chain's CDR3 is CASKDTIYF. The CDR3, as DNA: TGTGCCAGCAAAGACACCATATATTTT. The full variable domain, rest sourced from reference TRBV5-6 and TRBJ1-3, is DAGVTQSPTHLIKTRGQQVTLRCSPKSGHDTVSWYQQALGQGPQFIFQYYEEEERQRGNFPDRFSGHQFPNYSSELNVNALLLGDSALYLCASKDTIYFGEGSWLTVV.